Listed here is a single T cell receptor beta chain. The antigen remains unidentified. Only healthy Caucasians were included as donors. This entry belongs to a study of identical twins. MiXCR was run by TCRdb on the 5' RACE reads, yielding one entry per CDR3 protein. The table shows nearly 900,000 distinct CDR3 sequences, with 9% to 15% occurring only once. Notes on the study in general: Within twin pairs, the out-of-frame alpha sequences they shared showed excess low generation probability. Beta out-of-frame sequences showed weaker excess twin sharing.

These sequences were also reported in another study, on yellow fever vaccine responses in identical twins. That source adds: Each twin's T cell response to the vaccine was reported to look partly convergent and partly personalized.

The source material was PBMCs. The receptor was isolated from a woman between 18 and 29 years old in good health.

The CDR3 sequence is CSVEEGATGHHEQFF. CDR3 nucleotide sequence: TGCAGCGTTGAAGAAGGGGCTACGGGACATCATGAGCAGTTCTTC. The chain combines TRBV29-1 with TRBJ2-1; TRBD1 is a possible D gene (6 bases). The ends were cut back, 0 bases at V and 8 bases at J, with 17 bases in the middle. Germline V gene data show CDR1 as SQVTM and CDR2 as ANQGSEA. The CDR3 is 15 residues long.